This TCR beta chain emerged from a study of T-cell memory formation after mild COVID-19. Overall study findings and caveats: The pre-infection memory compartment contained some responding clones, suggesting cross-reactive memory joined.

Sample barcodes and UMIs were carried by the TCR alpha and TCR beta cDNA libraries that 5'RACE generated with constant-segment primers. TCRdb analysed the 5' RACE reads with MiXCR anew, one entry per CDR3 protein. This table has 350,000 to 500,000 distinct CDR3 sequences, roughly 20% appearing once. Looked up from germline, CDR1 is MDHEN and CDR2 is SYDVKM. Deletions cut 4 bases from V and 8 bases from J, with 14 bases between. The CDR3 is 13 amino acids. Worth noting for this clonotype: Its matching antigen is unknown.

This receptor was taken from an adult woman who had mild COVID-19 (a few samples of this study predate the infection). Cell type and time point are not known. The gene calls are TRBV28 and TRBJ1-1; D is ambiguous. The sequenced sample was PBMCs or a T cell subset sorted from them (not recorded which). The CDR3 coding sequence is TGTGCCAGCAGTTGGGGATCGGTCCCGGAAGCTTTCTTT. Protein: CASSWGSVPEAFF.